One and the same sample provided the 14 T cell receptor beta chains below, sequenced in a study of cytomegalovirus exposure and HLA in healthy donors. Vbeta (60) and Jbeta (13) primers were used in the PCR. The protocol was immunoSEQ multiplex PCR, while the TCRdb copy is restricted to in-frame clones and leaves out a portion. Here the sample spans roughly 130,000 clones, roughly two thirds being singletons. Sequencing was done on a sample of PBMCs. The receptors were sampled from a man aged 30 to 45 in good health and CMV-seropositive.

This clone appeared a few times. The chain employs TRBV10-1 and TRBJ2-1; D is unresolved. V lost 6 bases and J lost 1, with 16 bases in between. The CDR3 has 16 residues. CDR1 is WNHNN and CDR2 is SYGVQD in the germline V gene (reference sequence). CDR3 sequence reads: CASSRGDPNSYNEQFF. CDR3 nucleotides: TGCGCCAGCAGCCGCGGTGACCCCAATTCCTACAATGAGCAGTTCTTC.

This clone was detected only once. J is TRBJ1-2 and V is TRBV10-3, with TRBD1 as a possible D gene (6 bases). The V end was cut by 4 bases, the J end by 3 bases, with 12 bases between. The length of the CDR3 is 14 residues. Per the germline V gene, CDR1 is ENHRY and CDR2 is SYGVKD. The CDR3 reads CAISGSRGDYGYTF. CDR3 coding DNA: TGTGCCATCAGTGGTTCCAGGGGAGACTATGGCTACACCTTC.

The chain is built from TRBV7-9 and TRBJ2-1; tentatively, D is TRBD2 (6 bases). Germline lookup yields CDR1 SEHNR and CDR2 FQNEAQ (reference sequence). The V end was cut by 1 base, the J end by 0 bases, with 10 bases between. CDR3 size: 16 residues. The DNA of the CDR3 is TGTGCCAGCAGCTTAGGGGGGGTAGGCTCCTACAATGAGCAGTTCTTC. This translates into CASSLGGVGSYNEQFF. Combining the CDR3 with reference TRBV7-9 and TRBJ2-1 gives the whole variable domain DTGVSQNPRHKITKRGQNVTFRCDPISEHNRLYWYRQTLGQGPEFLTYFQNEAQLEKSRLLSDRFSAERPKGSFSTLEIQRTEQGDSAMYLCASSLGGVGSYNEQFFGPGTRLTVL.

This clone was seen only a few times. The chain combines TRBV4-3 with TRBJ2-2; TRBD2 agrees at 10 bases. Germline V gene lookup returns CDR1 LGHNA and CDR2 YSLEER. This CDR3 comprises 16 residues. After removal of 0 bases from V and 5 bases from J, the junction contained 3 bases not matched to a gene. Here the CDR3 reads CASSQDPSGRTGELFF. As DNA, the CDR3 is TGCGCCAGCAGCCAAGATCCTAGCGGGAGAACCGGGGAGCTGTTTTTT.

The chain has TRBV2 and TRBJ2-2; TRBD2 matches 7 bases. The V and J ends lost 7 bases and 6 bases, in that order; junction bases with no gene match: 11. This CDR3 spans 15 amino acids. Germline V gene sequence: CDR1 SNHLY, CDR2 FYNNEI. The CDR3 DNA sequence: TGTGCCAGCAAGTGGACTAGTCAAGTAGCCGGGGAGCTGTTTTTT. It yields the protein CASKWTSQVAGELFF.

This clone appeared a single time. The rearrangement uses TRBV7-9 and TRBJ2-5; TRBD1 matches 7 bases. The CDR3 runs 14 residues. With V trimmed by 0 bases and J by 9 bases, 7 bases remained unmatched. Germline V gene lookup returns CDR1 SEHNR and CDR2 FQNEAQ (reference sequence). The CDR3 is CASSLAGTEGSQYF. The CDR3 bases are TGTGCCAGCAGCTTAGCAGGGACAGAGGGGTCCCAGTACTTC.

The V call is TRBV4-1, the J call TRBJ2-7; possibly TRBD2 for D (5 bases). Trimming stripped 1 base from V and 7 bases from J, with 17 bases between. This CDR3 spans 15 amino acids. Germline V gene data show CDR1 as MGHRA and CDR2 as YSYEKL. The CDR3 coding sequence is TGCGCCAGCAGCCAAGTTTCCCGGACTCCCCCTGAGCAGTACTTC. It yields the protein CASSQVSRTPPEQYF.

The J gene is TRBJ2-7, the V gene TRBV6-1, with TRBD1 matching 10 bases. Germline CDR1 and CDR2: MNHNS and SASEGT. J gave up 2 bases and V 4 bases, and 11 bases lay outside the gene matches. This CDR3 is 17 amino acids long. The CDR3 spells CASSVRTGGMYAYEQYF. The CDR3 nucleotides read TGTGCCAGCAGTGTACGGACAGGGGGGATGTACGCCTACGAGCAGTACTTC.

The chain joins TRBV9 to TRBJ1-6, with 9 bases lining up with TRBD1. The CDR3 contains 15 residues. V shed 3 bases, J shed 8 bases, and the junction held 6 bases outside the gene matches. Germline lookup yields CDR1 SGDLS and CDR2 YYNGEE. The CDR3 sequence: CASSARGTGYSPLHF. The DNA of the CDR3 is TGTGCCAGCAGCGCACGTGGGACAGGGTATTCACCCCTCCACTTT.

The genes are TRBV2 and TRBJ2-1, with D possibly TRBD2 on 6 matching bases. The CDR3 extends over 11 amino acids. V lost 8 bases to trimming and J lost 13 bases, with 15 bases between them. Germline-derived CDR1 and CDR2 are SNHLY and FYNNEI. CDR3 region: CASGEESIQFF. CDR3 sequence (DNA): TGTGCCAGCGGGGAGGAGTCGATCCAGTTCTTC.

The V call is TRBV7-2, the J call TRBJ2-6; weak D call: TRBD2 (6 bases). Germline assignment: CDR1 SGHTA and CDR2 FQGNSA. This CDR3 is 16 amino acids long. V shed 1 base and J shed 0 bases, with 7 bases lying between them. CDR3 sequence reads: CASSLGGVSGANVLTF. The CDR3 DNA reads TGTGCCAGCAGCTTAGGCGGGGTCTCTGGGGCCAACGTCCTGACTTTC.

The chain couples TRBV7-2 to TRBJ1-5, with D possibly TRBD1 on 5 matching bases. Per the germline V gene, CDR1 is SGHTA and CDR2 is FQGNSA. V was shortened by 1 base and J by 5 bases, with 9 bases between the two germline ends. The CDR3 contains 14 residues. The CDR3 nucleotides read TGTGCCAGCAGCTTAGTGTCGGGGGATCAGCCCCAGCATTTT. This translates into CASSLVSGDQPQHF.

This clone was counted a few times. The chain has TRBV5-4 and TRBJ1-1; D may be TRBD1 (5 bases). This CDR3 is built from 18 residues. The V and J ends lost 10 bases and 10 bases respectively, with 38 bases between them. CDR1 SGHNT and CDR2 YYREEE come from the germline V gene (reference sequence). In DNA form, the CDR3 reads TGTGCCGGAAAGGCCCACCACTCTTCGTCGGACTCACGGGGGGGAGCTTTCTTT. Its protein is CAGKAHHSSSDSRGGAFF.

The chain combines TRBV10-3 with TRBJ2-5, with a weak D call TRBD2 (6 bases). The CDR3 extends over 12 amino acids. Germline V gene lookup returns CDR1 ENHRY and CDR2 SYGVKD. Trimming shortened V by 8 bases and J by 2 bases, and 9 bases separated the two germline ends. The CDR3: CAISAGQETQYF. CDR3 DNA sequence: TGTGCCATCTCCGCGGGACAAGAGACCCAGTACTTC.